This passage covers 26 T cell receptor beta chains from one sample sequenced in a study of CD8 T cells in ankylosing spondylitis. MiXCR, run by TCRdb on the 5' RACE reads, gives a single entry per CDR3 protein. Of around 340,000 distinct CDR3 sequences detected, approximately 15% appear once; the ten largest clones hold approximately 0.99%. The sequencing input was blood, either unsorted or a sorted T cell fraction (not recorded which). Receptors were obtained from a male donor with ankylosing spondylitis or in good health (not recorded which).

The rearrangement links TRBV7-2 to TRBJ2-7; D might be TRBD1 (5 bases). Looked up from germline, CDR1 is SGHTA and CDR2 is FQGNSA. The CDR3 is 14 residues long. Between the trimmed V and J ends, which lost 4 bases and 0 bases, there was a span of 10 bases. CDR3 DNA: TGTGCCAGCAGCTCGACAGCGAACTCCTACGAGCAGTACTTC. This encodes CASSSTANSYEQYF.

CDR3 sequence: CASSSTLRSGELFF. The CDR3 bases are TGTGCCAGCAGCTCCACCCTACGGTCCGGGGAGCTGTTTTTT. The chain carries TRBV5-6 and TRBJ2-2; no clear D gene. Germline CDR1 reads SGHDT; CDR2 reads YYEEEE. Trimming took off 3 bases at V and 6 bases at J, with 12 bases between the two ends. This CDR3 has 14 residues.

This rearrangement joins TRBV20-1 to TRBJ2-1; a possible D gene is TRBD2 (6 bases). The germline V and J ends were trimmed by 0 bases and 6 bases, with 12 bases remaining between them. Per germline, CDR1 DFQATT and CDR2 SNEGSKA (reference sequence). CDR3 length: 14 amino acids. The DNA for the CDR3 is TGCAGTGCTAGAGATACACTAGCTTTCAATGAGCAGTTCTTC. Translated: CSARDTLAFNEQFF.

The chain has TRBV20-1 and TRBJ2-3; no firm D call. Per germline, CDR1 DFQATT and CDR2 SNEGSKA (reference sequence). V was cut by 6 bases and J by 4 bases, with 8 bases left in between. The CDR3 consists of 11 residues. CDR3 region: CSANRADTQYF. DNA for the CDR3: TGCAGTGCAAATCGGGCAGATACGCAGTATTTT.

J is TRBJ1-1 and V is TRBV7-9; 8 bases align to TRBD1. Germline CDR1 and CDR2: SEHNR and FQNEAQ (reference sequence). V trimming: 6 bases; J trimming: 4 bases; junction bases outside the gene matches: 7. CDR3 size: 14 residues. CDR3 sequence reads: CASRSRQGSTEAFF. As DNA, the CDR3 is TGTGCCAGCAGGTCCAGACAGGGGAGCACTGAAGCTTTCTTT.

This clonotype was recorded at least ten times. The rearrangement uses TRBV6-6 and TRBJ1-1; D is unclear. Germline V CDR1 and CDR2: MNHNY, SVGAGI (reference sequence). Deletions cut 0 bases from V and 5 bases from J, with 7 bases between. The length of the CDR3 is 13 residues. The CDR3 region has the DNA TGTGCCAGCAGTTACTCTGTGGGAACTGAAGCTTTCTTT. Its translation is CASSYSVGTEAFF.

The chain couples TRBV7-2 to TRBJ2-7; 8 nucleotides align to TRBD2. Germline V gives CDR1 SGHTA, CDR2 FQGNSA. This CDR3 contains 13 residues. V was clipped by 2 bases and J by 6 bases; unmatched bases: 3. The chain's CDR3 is CASSLKRESEQYF. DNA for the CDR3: TGTGCCAGCAGCTTAAAGCGGGAGAGCGAGCAGTACTTC.

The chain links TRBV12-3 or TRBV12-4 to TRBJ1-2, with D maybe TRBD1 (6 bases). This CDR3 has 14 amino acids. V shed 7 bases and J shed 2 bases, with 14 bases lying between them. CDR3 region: CASTPRGLNYGYTF. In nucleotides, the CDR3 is TGTGCCAGCACCCCTCGGGGGCTGAACTATGGCTACACCTTC.

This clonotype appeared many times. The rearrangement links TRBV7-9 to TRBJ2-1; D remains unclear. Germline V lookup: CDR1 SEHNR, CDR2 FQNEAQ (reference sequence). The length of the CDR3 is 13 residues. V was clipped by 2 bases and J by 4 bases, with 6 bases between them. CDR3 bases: TGTGCCAGCAGCTTAACCGTATACAATGAGCAGTTCTTC. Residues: CASSLTVYNEQFF.

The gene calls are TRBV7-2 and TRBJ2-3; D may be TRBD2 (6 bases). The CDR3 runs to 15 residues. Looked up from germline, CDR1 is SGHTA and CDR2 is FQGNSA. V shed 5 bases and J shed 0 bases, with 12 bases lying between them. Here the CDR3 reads CASSARESSTDTQYF. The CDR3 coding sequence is TGTGCCAGCAGCGCGCGGGAATCTAGCACAGATACGCAGTATTTT.

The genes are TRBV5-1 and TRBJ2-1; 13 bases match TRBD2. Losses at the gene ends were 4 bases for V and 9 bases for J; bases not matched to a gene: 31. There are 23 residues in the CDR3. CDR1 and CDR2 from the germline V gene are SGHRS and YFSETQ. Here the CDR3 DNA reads TGCGCCAGCAGCACCGGACTAGCGGGAGTAAGTGGGGCGACAAGGTTTCAACGGTTTGAGCAGTTCTTC. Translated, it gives CASSTGLAGVSGATRFQRFEQFF.

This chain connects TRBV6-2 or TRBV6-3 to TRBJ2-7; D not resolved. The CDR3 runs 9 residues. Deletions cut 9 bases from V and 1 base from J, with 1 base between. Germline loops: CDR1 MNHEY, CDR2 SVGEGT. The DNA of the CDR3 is TGTGCCAGGTCCTACGAGCAGTACTTC. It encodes CARSYEQYF.

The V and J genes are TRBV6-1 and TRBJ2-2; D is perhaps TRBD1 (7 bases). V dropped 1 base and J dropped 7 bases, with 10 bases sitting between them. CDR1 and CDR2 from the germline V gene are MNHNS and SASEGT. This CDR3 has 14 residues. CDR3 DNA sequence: TGTGCCAGCAGTGAAGACAGGGGAGGCGGGGAGCTGTTTTTT. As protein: CASSEDRGGGELFF.

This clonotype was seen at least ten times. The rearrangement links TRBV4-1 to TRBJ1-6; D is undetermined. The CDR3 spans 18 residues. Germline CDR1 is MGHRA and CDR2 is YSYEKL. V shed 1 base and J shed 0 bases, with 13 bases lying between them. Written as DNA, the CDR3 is TGCGCCAGCAGCCAAGCCTACCCCCGGAGCTCCTATAATTCACCCCTCCACTTT. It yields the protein CASSQAYPRSSYNSPLHF.

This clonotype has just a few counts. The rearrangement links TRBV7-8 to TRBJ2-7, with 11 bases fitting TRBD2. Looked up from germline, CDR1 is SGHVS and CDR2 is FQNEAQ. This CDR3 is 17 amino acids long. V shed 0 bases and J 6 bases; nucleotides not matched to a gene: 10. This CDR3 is CASSLARGSGREGEQYF. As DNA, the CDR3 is TGTGCCAGCAGCTTAGCGCGAGGTAGCGGGAGGGAGGGCGAGCAGTACTTC.

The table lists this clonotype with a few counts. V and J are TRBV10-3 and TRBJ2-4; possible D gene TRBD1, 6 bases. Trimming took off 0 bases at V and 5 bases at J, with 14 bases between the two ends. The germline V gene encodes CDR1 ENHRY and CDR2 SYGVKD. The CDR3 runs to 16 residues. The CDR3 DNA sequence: TGTGCCATCAGTGAGTCCTGGCAGGGGTTAGAAAACATTCAGTACTTC. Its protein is CAISESWQGLENIQYF.

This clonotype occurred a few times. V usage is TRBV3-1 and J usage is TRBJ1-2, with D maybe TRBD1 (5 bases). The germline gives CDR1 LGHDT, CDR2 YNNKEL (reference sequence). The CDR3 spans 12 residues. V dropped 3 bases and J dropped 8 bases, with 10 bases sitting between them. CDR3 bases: TGTGCCAGCAGCCAGGGGGACGGAGGCTACACCTTC. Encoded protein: CASSQGDGGYTF.

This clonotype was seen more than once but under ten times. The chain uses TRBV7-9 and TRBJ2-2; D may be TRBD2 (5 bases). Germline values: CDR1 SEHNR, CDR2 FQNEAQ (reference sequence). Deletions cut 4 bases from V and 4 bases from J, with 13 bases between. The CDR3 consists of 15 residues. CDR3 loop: CASSSLTRSTGELFF. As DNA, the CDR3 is TGTGCCAGCAGCTCCCTCACTAGATCCACCGGGGAGCTGTTTTTT.

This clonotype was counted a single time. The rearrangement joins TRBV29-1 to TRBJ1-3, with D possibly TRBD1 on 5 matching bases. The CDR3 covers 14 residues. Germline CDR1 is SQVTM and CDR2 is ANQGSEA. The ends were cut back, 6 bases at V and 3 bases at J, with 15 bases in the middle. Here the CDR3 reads CSVWGPSFGNTIYF. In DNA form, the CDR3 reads TGCAGCGTGTGGGGACCCTCATTTGGAAACACCATATATTTT.

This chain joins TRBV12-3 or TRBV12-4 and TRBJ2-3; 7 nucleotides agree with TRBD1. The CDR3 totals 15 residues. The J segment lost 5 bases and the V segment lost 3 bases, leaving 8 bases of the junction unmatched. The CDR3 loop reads CASSLFQGVEDTQYF. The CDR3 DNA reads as TGTGCCAGCAGTTTGTTCCAGGGGGTAGAAGATACGCAGTATTTT.

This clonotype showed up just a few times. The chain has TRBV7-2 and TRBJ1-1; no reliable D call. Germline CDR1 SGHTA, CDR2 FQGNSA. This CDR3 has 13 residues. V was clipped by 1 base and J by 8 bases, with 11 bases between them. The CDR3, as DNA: TGTGCCAGCAGCTTAGTATTAAGACACGAAGCTTTCTTT. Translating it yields CASSLVLRHEAFF.

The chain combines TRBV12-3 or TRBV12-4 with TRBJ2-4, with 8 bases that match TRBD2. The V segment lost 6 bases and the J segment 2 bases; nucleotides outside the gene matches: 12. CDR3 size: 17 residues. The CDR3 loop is CASSPLGAGATKNIQYF. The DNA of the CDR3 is TGTGCCAGCAGCCCTTTAGGAGCGGGAGCGACCAAAAACATTCAGTACTTC.

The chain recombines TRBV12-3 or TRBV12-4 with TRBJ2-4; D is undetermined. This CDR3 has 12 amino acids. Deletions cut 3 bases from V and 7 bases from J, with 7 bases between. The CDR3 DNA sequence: TGTGCCAGCAGTTTTTCAGCGAACATTCAGTACTTC. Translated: CASSFSANIQYF.

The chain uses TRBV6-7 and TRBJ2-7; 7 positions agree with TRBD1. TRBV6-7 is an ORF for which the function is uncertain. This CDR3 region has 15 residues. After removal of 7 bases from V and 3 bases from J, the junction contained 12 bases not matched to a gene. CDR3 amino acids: CASIRDRDTLYEQYF. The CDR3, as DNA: TGTGCCAGCATCCGAGACAGGGATACTCTCTACGAGCAGTACTTC.

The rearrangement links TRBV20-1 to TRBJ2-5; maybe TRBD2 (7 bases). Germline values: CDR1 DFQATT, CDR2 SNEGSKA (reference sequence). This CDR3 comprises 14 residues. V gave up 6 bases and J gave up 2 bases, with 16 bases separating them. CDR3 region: CSAPPGGRQETQYF. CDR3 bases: TGCAGTGCGCCCCCGGGGGGCAGACAAGAGACCCAGTACTTC.

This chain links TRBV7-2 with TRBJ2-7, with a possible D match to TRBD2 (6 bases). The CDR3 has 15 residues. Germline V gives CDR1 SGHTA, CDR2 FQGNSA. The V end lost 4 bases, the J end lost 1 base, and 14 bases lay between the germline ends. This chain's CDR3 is CASSSSSVYSYEQYF. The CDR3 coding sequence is TGTGCCAGCAGCTCTTCTAGCGTATATTCCTACGAGCAGTACTTC.